Presented here are 7 T cell receptor beta chains from one specimen sequenced in a study of post-analysis software for immune sequencing data. Findings and limits, study-wide: There were about five TRBV segments more frequent in patients than controls, and TRBV5-6, TRBV5-1 and TRBV20-1 were among them.

No antigens are known for them. Incorporated into the TCR beta cDNA libraries were unique molecular identifiers, which served to reduce PCR and sequencing biases. TCRdb re-called the PCR reads through MiXCR, storing one row per CDR3 protein. The sample holds 350,000 to 450,000 distinct CDR3 sequences, roughly 35% seen once. Sequenced sample: blood. Receptors originate from a girl aged 10 to 17 with multiple sclerosis.

The chain couples TRBV4-3 to TRBJ2-1; the D gene could be TRBD1 or TRBD2 (5 bases each). Between the trimmed V and J ends, which lost 4 bases and 5 bases, there was a span of 9 bases. The CDR3 spans 13 residues. CDR1 is LGHNA, CDR2 YSLEER, per germline. The CDR3, as DNA: TGCGCCAGCAGCCCAACGGGACACAATGAGCAGTTCTTC. It encodes CASSPTGHNEQFF.

The sample holds one count of this clonotype. The rearrangement joins TRBV7-3 to TRBJ1-6; D remains ambiguous. Trimming pared 5 bases from V and 3 bases from J, leaving 2 bases between. There are 12 residues in the CDR3. The germline CDR1 and CDR2 sequences are SGHTA and FQGTGA. CDR3 sequence (DNA): TGTGCCAGCAGCAACTATAATTCACCCCTCCACTTT. Protein product: CASSNYNSPLHF.

J is TRBJ2-7 and V is TRBV5-4, with a possible D match to TRBD1 (5 bases). The CDR3 covers 15 residues. Germline V CDR1 and CDR2: SGHNT, YYREEE (reference sequence). The V gene lost 1 base and the J gene lost 0 bases, with 11 bases spanning the gap. The CDR3 reads CASSLRSGPSYEQYF. The CDR3 DNA follows: TGTGCCAGCAGCTTGAGGTCAGGGCCCTCCTACGAGCAGTACTTC.

In its sample, this clonotype was seen a few times. CDR3 bases: TGTGCCAGCAGTCGACCGGGTGAGAATTCACCCCTCCACTTT. Residues: CASSRPGENSPLHF. The chain couples TRBV12-3 or TRBV12-4 to TRBJ1-6; D is undetermined. Trimming took off 5 bases at V and 7 bases at J, with 12 bases between the two ends. The CDR3 runs to 14 residues.

This clonotype was counted only a few times. The rearrangement joins TRBV5-5 to TRBJ1-1; no clear D. This CDR3 is built from 13 residues. V lost 0 bases, J lost 7 bases, and 10 bases lay in between. In germline, CDR1 is SGHKS, CDR2 YYEKEE (reference sequence). The CDR3 DNA is TGTGCCAGCAGCTTGGAAATAGGGTTTGAAGCTTTCTTT. Translating it yields CASSLEIGFEAFF. Together with reference TRBV5-5 and TRBJ1-1, the CDR3 gives the full variable domain: DAGVTQSPTHLIKTRGQQVTLRCSPISGHKSVSWYQQVLGQGPQFIFQYYEKEERGRGNFPDRFSARQFPNYSSELNVNALLLGDSALYLCASSLEIGFEAFFGQGTRLTVV.

This clonotype appeared a few times. This chain joins TRBV5-1 and TRBJ2-5; 9 bases fit TRBD1. The germline gives CDR1 SGHRS, CDR2 YFSETQ. The CDR3 consists of 15 residues. Unmatched junction bases numbered 8, after V lost 4 bases and J lost 4 bases. This CDR3 is CASSTGTGFRETQYF. As DNA, the CDR3 is TGCGCCAGCAGCACCGGGACAGGGTTTCGAGAGACCCAGTACTTC. The complete variable domain, with remaining parts taken from reference TRBV5-1 and TRBJ2-5, reads KAGVTQTPRYLIKTRGQQVTLSCSPISGHRSVSWYQQTPGQGLQFLFEYFSETQRNKGNFPGRFSGRQFSNSRSEMNVSTLELGDSALYLCASSTGTGFRETQYFGPGTRLLVL.

The chain recombines TRBV28 with TRBJ2-7, with TRBD1 identical over 8 bases. Germline V gene sequence: CDR1 MDHEN, CDR2 SYDVKM. V dropped 8 bases and J dropped 1; count of bases not matched to a gene: 4. CDR3 length equals 13 residues. As DNA, the CDR3 is TGTGCCAGCGGGGACAGGACATCCTACGAGCAGTACTTC. It encodes CASGDRTSYEQYF.